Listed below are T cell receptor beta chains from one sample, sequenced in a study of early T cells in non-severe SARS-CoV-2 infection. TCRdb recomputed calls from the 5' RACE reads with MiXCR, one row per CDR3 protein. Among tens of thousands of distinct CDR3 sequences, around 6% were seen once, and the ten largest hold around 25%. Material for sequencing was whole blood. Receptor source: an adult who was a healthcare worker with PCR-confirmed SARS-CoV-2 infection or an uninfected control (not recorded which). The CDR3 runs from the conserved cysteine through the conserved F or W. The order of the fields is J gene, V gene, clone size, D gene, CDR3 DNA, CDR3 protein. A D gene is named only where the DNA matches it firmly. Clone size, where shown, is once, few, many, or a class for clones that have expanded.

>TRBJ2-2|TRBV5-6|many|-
TGTGCCAGCAGCTCCATGTGGGGGGCCGGGGAGCTGTTTTTT
CASSSMWGAGELFF
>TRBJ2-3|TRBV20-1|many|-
TGCAGTGCTAAGCCGGGACTCGCCAGGAGAGATACGCAGTATTTT
CSAKPGLARRDTQYF
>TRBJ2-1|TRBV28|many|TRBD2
TGTGCCAGCAGTCAACTAGCGGGAACGGGCAATGAGCAGTTCTTC
CASSQLAGTGNEQFF
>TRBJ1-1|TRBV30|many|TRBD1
TGTGCCTGGAGGATGACAGGGATGAACACTGAAGCTTTCTTT
CAWRMTGMNTEAFF
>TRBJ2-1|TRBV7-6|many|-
TGTGCCAGCAGCTTAGAAGGGGGAAGTCCCTACAATGAGCAGTTCTTC
CASSLEGGSPYNEQFF
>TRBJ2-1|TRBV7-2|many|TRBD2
TGTGCCAGCACTCCCGTGTCCGGGGGGGCAAATGAGCAGTTCTTC
CASTPVSGGANEQFF
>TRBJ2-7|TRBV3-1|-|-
TGTGCCAGCAGCCAAAGATTACAGGCTTCCTACGAGCAGTACTTC
CASSQRLQASYEQYF
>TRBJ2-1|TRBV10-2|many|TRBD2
TGCGCCAGCACCCCACTAGCGGGAGGGAACAATGAGCAGTTCTTC
CASTPLAGGNNEQFF
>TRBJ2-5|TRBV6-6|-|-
TGTGCCAGCAGACCCGGGGCTACCCTTTTAACAGAGACCCAGTACTTC
CASRPGATLLTETQYF
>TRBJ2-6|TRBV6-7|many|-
TGTGCCAGTGAAGGCGAACTAGACTCCGAAAACTCTGGGGCCAACGTCCTGACTTTC
CASEGELDSENSGANVLTF
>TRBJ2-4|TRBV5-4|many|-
TGTGCCAGCAGCTTGGGCCTTGCTGGACGGGGAGCCAAAAACATTCAGTACTTC
CASSLGLAGRGAKNIQYF
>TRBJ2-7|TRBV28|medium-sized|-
TGTGCCAGCAGTTTAAGGTCCAGGGACGAGCAGTACTTC
CASSLRSRDEQYF
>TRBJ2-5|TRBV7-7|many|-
TGTGCTAGCAGCTTAGGACGCCGGATGGAGACCCAGTACTTC
CASSLGRRMETQYF